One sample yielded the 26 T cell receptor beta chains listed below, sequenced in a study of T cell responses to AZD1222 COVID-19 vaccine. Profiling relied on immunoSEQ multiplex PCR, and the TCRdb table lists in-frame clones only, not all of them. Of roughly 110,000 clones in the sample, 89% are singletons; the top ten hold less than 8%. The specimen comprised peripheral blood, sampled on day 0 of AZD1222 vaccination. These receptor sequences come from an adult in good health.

CDR3 DNA: TGTGCCAGCAGTTCCAAACCTAGCGGGATGAAGTTCTTC. Protein sequence: CASSSKPSGMKFF. The chain links TRBV27 to TRBJ2-1, with 9 positions matching TRBD2. The germline CDR1 and CDR2 sequences are MNHEY and SMNVEV (reference sequence). V dropped 4 bases and J dropped 14; count of bases not matched to a gene: 9. The CDR3 consists of 13 residues.

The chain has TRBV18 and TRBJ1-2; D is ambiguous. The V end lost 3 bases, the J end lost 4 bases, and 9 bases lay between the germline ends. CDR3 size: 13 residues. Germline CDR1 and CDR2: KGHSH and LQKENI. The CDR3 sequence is CASSPPDGYGYTF. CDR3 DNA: TGTGCCAGCTCACCCCCGGATGGCTATGGCTACACCTTC.

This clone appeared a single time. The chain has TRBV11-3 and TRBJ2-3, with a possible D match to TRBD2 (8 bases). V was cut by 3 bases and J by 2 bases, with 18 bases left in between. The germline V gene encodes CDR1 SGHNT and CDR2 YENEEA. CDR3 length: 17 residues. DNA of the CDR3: TGTGCCAGCAGCTTCGGGAGGGCGACAGGGCTCACAGATACGCAGTATTTT. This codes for CASSFGRATGLTDTQYF.

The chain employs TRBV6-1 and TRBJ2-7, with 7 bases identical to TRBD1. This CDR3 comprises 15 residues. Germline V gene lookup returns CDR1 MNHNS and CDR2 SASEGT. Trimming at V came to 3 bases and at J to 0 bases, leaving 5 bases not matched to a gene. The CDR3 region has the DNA TGTGCCAGCAGTGACAGGGGGTCGGGCTCCTACGAGCAGTACTTC. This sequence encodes CASSDRGSGSYEQYF.

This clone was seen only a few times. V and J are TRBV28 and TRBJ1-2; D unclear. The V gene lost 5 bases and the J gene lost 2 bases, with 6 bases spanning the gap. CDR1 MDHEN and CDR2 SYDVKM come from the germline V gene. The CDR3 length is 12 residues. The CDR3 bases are TGTGCCAGCAGTCCTAACAACTATGGCTACACCTTC. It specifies CASSPNNYGYTF.

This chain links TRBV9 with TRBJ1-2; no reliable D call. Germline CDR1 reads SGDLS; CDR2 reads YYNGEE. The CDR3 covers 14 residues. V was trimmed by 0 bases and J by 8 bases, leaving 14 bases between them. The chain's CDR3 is CASSVESGKIGYTF. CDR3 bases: TGTGCCAGCAGCGTAGAAAGCGGGAAGATAGGCTACACCTTC.

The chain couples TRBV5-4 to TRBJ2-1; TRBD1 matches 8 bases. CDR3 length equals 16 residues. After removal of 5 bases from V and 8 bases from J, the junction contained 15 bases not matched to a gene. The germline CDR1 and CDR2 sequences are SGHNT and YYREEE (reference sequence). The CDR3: CASRLAGTGRGYEQFF. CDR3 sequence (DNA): TGTGCCAGCAGACTGGCCGGGACAGGCAGGGGGTATGAGCAGTTCTTC.

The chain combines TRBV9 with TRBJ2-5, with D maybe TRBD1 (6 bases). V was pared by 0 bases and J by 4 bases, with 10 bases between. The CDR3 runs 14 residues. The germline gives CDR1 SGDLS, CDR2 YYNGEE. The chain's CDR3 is CASSVGQDGETQYF. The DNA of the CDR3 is TGTGCCAGCAGCGTAGGACAGGATGGAGAGACCCAGTACTTC.

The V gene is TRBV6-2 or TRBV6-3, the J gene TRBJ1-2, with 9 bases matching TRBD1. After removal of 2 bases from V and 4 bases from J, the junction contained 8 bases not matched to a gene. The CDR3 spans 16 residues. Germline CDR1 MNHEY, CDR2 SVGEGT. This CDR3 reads CASSYLWDRALYGYTF. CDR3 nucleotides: TGTGCCAGCAGTTACCTGTGGGACAGGGCCCTCTATGGCTACACCTTC.

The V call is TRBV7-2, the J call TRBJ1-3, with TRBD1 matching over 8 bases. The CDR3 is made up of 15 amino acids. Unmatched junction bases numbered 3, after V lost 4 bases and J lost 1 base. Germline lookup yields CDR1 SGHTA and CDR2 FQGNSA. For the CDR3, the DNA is TGTGCCAGCAGCTCTAGACAGGGGTCTGGAAACACCATATATTTT. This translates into CASSSRQGSGNTIYF.

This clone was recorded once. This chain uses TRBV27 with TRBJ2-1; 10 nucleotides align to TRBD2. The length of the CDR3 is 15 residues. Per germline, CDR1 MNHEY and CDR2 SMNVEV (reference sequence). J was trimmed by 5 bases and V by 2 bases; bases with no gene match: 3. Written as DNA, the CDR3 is TGTGCCAGCAGTTTAGGGACTAGCGTTAACAATGAGCAGTTCTTC. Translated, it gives CASSLGTSVNNEQFF.

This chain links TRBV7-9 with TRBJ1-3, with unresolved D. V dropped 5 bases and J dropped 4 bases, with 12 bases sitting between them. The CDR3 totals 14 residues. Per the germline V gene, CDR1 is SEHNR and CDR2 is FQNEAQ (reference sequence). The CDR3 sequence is CASSLGQAGNTIYF. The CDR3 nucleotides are TGTGCCAGCAGCCTCGGCCAAGCGGGAAACACCATATATTTT.

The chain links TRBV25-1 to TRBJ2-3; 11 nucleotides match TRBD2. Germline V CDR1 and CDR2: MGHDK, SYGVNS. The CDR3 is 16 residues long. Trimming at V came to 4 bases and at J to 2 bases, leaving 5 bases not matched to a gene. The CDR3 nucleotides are TGTGCCAGCAGTGGAACTAGCGGGAGAACCACAGATACGCAGTATTTT. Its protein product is CASSGTSGRTTDTQYF.

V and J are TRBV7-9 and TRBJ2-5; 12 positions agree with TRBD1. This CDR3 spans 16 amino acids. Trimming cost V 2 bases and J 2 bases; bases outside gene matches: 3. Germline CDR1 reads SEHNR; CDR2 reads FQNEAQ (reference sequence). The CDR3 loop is CASSLRDRGLQETQYF. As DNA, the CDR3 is TGTGCCAGCAGCTTAAGGGACAGGGGGCTTCAAGAGACCCAGTACTTC.

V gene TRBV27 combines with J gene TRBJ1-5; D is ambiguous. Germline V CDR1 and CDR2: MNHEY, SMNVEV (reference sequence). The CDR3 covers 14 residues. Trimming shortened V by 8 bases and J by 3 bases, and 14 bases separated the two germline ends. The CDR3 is CASSNNLLNQPQHF. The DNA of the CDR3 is TGTGCCAGCTCCAACAATTTGCTCAATCAGCCCCAGCATTTT.

CDR3 sequence: CASSFPGTGANYGYTF. Here the CDR3 DNA reads TGTGCCAGCAGCTTTCCCGGGACAGGAGCTAACTATGGCTACACCTTC. The chain recombines TRBV7-2 with TRBJ1-2, with 8 bases fitting TRBD1. The CDR3 has 16 residues. CDR1 and CDR2 (germline): SGHTA, FQGNSA. V dropped 3 bases and J dropped 0; count of bases not matched to a gene: 6.

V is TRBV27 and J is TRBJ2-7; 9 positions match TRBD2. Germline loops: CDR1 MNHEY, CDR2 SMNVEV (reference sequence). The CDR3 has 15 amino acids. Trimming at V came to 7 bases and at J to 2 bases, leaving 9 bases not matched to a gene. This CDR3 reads CASKFSSGGAYEQYF. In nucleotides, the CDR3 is TGTGCCAGCAAATTTAGTAGCGGGGGAGCCTACGAGCAGTACTTC.

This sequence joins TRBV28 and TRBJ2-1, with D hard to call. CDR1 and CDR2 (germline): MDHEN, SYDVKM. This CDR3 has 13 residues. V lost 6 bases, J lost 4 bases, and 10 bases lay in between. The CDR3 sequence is CASRVTTYNEQFF. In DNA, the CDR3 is TGTGCCAGCAGGGTCACTACTTACAATGAGCAGTTCTTC.

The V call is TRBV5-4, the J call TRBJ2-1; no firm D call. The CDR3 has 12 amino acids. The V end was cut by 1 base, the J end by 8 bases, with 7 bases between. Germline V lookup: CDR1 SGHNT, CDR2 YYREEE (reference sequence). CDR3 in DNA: TGTGCCAGCAGCTTGCCCCGTGATGAGCAGTTCTTC. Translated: CASSLPRDEQFF.

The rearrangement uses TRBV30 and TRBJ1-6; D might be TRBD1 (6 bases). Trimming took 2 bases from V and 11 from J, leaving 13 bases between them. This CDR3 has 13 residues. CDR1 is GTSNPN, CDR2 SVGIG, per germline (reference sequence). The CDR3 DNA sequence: TGTGCCTGGAGTCTCTCGGGGGCCGCACCCCTCCACTTT. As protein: CAWSLSGAAPLHF.

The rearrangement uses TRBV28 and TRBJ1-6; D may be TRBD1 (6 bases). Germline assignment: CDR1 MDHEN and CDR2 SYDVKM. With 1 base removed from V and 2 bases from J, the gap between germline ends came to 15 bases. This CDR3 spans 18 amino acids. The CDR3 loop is CASSLFGGLGTYNSPLHF. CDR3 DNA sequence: TGTGCCAGCAGTTTATTCGGGGGCTTAGGCACCTATAATTCACCCCTCCACTTT.

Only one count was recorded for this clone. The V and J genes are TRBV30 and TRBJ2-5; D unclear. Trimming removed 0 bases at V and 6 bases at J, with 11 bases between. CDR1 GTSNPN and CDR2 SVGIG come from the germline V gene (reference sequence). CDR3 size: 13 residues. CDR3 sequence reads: CAWSVTSSKTQYF. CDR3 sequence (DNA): TGTGCCTGGAGTGTTACGAGCAGTAAGACCCAGTACTTC.

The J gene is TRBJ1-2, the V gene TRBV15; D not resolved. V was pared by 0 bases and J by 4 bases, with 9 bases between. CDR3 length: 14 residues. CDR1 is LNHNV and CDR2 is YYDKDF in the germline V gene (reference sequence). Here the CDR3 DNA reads TGTGCCACCAGCAGAGAGGCAGGCGCCTATGGCTACACCTTC. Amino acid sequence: CATSREAGAYGYTF.

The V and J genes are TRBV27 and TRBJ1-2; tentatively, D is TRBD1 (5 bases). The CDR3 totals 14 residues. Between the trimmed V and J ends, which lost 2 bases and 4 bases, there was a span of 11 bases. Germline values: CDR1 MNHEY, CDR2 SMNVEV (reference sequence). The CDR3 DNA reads TGTGCCAGCAGTTTAAAACAGGAGCTCTATGGCTACACCTTC. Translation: CASSLKQELYGYTF.

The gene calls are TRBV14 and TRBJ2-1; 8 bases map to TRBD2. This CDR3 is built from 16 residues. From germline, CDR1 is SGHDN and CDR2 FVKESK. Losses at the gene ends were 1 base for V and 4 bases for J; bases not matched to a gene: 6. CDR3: CASSQVSGSKYNEQFF. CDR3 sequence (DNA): TGTGCCAGCAGCCAAGTCAGCGGGAGTAAGTACAATGAGCAGTTCTTC.

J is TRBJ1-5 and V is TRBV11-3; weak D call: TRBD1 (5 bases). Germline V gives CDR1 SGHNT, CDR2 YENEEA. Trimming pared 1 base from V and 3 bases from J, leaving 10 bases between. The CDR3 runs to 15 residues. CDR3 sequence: CASSLGGGFNQPQHF. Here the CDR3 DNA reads TGTGCCAGCAGCTTAGGTGGGGGTTTCAATCAGCCCCAGCATTTT.